The clone carrying this TCR beta chain was detected only a few times. This specimen comes from a study of control samples from healthy donors and cancer patients. Produced via immunoSEQ multiplex PCR; TCRdb's table is partial and in-frame only. The data hold approximately 59,000 clones, with 87% observed a single time. The TCR comes from a woman in her sixties or seventies with lung cancer. Sequenced input: PBMCs.

CDR3 in amino acids: CASSFLSQPQHF. The DNA for the CDR3 is TGTGCCAGCAGCTTTCTCAGCCAGCCCCAGCATTTT. V usage is TRBV7-2 and J usage is TRBJ1-5, with D unresolved. V dropped 3 bases and J dropped 7 bases, with 7 bases sitting between them. The CDR3 extends over 12 amino acids. Germline CDR1 SGHTA, CDR2 FQGNSA.